This T cell receptor (beta chain) appears in the sequencing data of a study of blood T cell repertoires in COVID-19 (dated by TCRdb to 2020 to 2022). About the study as a whole: Samples from collaborators originated in the United States, Italy and Spain and spanned both the acute and convalescent phases of COVID-19. Nearly every sample came with metadata listing a de-identified subject ID, COVID-19 status, age in years and sex. The samples were drawn from the first 160 participants of the ongoing ImmuneRACE study and from 1,254 subjects provided by 6 global collaborators. A freely available public database, intended as a resource for researchers studying the immune response to SARS-CoV-2, is where the repertoires were released. HLA class I and class II types, where available, came from metadata supplied by the sample provider rather than from assay-based typing. The prospective study material was composed of cDNA or gDNA derived from T cells, B-cell-depleted T cells, or PBMCs. Subjects who had been exposed to COVID-19, were actively infected with it, or had recovered from it provided the deeply sampled blood TCRbeta repertoires that made up the dataset.

Trimming takes 6 bases off V and 2 bases off J; junction bases not matched to a gene: 9. CDR1 and CDR2 were assigned from the germline V gene (reference sequence) as MNHEY and SMNVEV. Including the terminal cysteine and phenylalanine, the CDR3 comprises 16 residues. Just the 48-base CDR3 DNA is kept, in frame starting at base 1. TCRbeta CDR3 regions were amplified from genomic DNA by means of the immunoSEQ Assay, a bias-controlled multiplex PCR. The authors' pipeline ran thus. Nucleated cell counts per sample were estimated from amplification of reference gene primers within the assay. To quantify the absolute abundance of each unique TCRbeta CDR3 rearrangement, sequence reads were collapsed and filtered. For each sample, productive Simpson clonality was calculated as the square root of Simpson's diversity index across productive rearrangements. TCRdb mirrors the immuneACCESS table, restricted to in-frame sequences. Some clones are absent from its copies; in checked studies, under half trace to an unresolved V gene, and the reason for the others is unknown. V, J and clone size derive from that table, while D and trimming were established from the DNA sequence. The sample table contains roughly 250,000 clones; only one count was recorded for approximately 90% of them. The ten largest clonotypes hold 2% to 2.5% of the sample.

Study-level results and caveats: Clinical and demographic metadata were provided uncurated, with the amount varying by source and participant.

On this clone: Its antigen remains undetermined. Base qualities were left out, and no much larger clone turns up one base away.

Participants in the prospective study were aged roughly 18 to 95 years, lived in about two dozen United States geographic areas, and enrolled through a virtual design. To assign participants to cohorts, the prospective study relied on clinical history that participants themselves reported in a screening survey and a study questionnaire. In the prospective study, whole blood, serum and a nasopharyngeal or oropharyngeal swab were collected from each participant by mobile phlebotomists. Over an approximately two-month period, participants in the prospective study had the option of providing additional blood draws and questionnaires. Prospective study blood samples were shipped either frozen or at room temperature before DNA extraction.

This clonotype was sampled from a woman aged 40 to 50 with acute COVID-19. Sequenced sample: PBMCs or T cells enriched from blood (not recorded which). This receptor chain uses TRBV27 and TRBJ2-3; TRBD2 lines up with 9 middle nucleotides. The DNA sequence follows: TGTGCCAGCAGCCGAGTCACTAGCGGGCCCACAGATACGCAGTATTTT. Translated, this gives CASSRVTSGPTDTQYF.